This TCR beta chain was retrieved from a study of human T cells and chemical hapten exposure. As for the study in general: Researchers reported sensitizing a 2 cm by 2 cm upper inner arm skin site with 2% DPC.

As to time point: patch test 1, 2 weeks after DPC sensitization. Treatment reported: therapeutic diphenylcyclopropenone sensitization with weekly scalp DPC. TCRdb re-called the RACE reads with MiXCR, one entry per CDR3 protein. The sample shows around 99,000 distinct CDR3 sequences, 9.5% to 15% of them seen only once. Germline CDR1 MDHEN, CDR2 SYDVKM. The CDR3 has 20 amino acids. V was pared by 2 bases and J by 1 base, with 15 bases of the junction left unmatched. This clonotype came up a few times. Material: whole blood, obtained in connection with sensitization to the hapten diphenylcyclopropenone (DPC). The source of this sequence is a woman aged 35 to 49 with alopecia areata. Some clones in this sample may be carry-over from other donors' samples. V usage is TRBV28 and J usage is TRBJ2-3, with 10 bases aligning to TRBD2. The CDR3 loop is CASSLPLAGVIGVGTDTQYF. CDR3 DNA: TGTGCCAGCAGTTTACCCCTAGCGGGAGTGATAGGGGTGGGCACAGATACGCAGTATTTT.